This record concerns one TCR beta chain sequence. Its cognate antigen is unknown. The data originate from a study of graft-versus-host responses after intestinal transplantation. Across the study: Each recipient received anti-thymocyte globulin induction, then tacrolimus and steroids for 3 to 4 years.

TCRdb's table, derived via immunoSEQ multiplex PCR, lists solely in-frame clones and lacks some. This repertoire shows about 120,000 clones, roughly 91% found once; its top ten account for around 0.12%. Sequenced here: unstimulated CD4+ T cells sorted from spleen or lymph node cells, sampled before intestinal transplant. The sequence came from a human donor who received an intestinal transplant.

The CDR3 bases are TGTGCCAGCAGCCGCGGGGGGACAGGGGTAAACATTCAGTACTTC. Protein sequence: CASSRGGTGVNIQYF. The chain joins TRBV7-2 to TRBJ2-4; TRBD1 agrees at 10 bases. The length of the CDR3 is 15 residues. Germline CDR1 is SGHTA and CDR2 is FQGNSA. Trimming took 5 bases from V and 6 from J; bases not matched to a gene: 7. Filled out from reference TRBV7-2 and TRBJ2-4, the complete variable domain reads GAGVSQSPSNKVTEKGKDVELRCDPISGHTALYWYRQSLGQGLEFLIYFQGNSAPDKSGLPSDRFSAERTGGSVSTLTIQRTQQEDSAVYLCASSRGGTGVNIQYFGAGTRLSVL.